The table lists the clone carrying this T cell receptor beta chain with a few counts. These data come from a study of T-cell memory formation after mild COVID-19. In TCRdb, the 5' RACE reads were re-called with MiXCR into one record per CDR3 protein. The sample consists of just under 550,000 distinct CDR3 sequences, around 21% of them appearing once. This CDR3 is built from 17 residues. Germline CDR1 is SGHAT and CDR2 is FQDESV (reference sequence). V gave up 6 bases and J gave up 3 bases; unmatched junction bases: 14. This receptor was identified in an adult woman who had mild COVID-19 (a few samples of this study predate the infection). Cell type and time point are not known. The sequenced sample was PBMCs or a T cell subset sorted from them (not recorded which). This chain joins TRBV11-1 and TRBJ2-7, with 10 nucleotides matching TRBD1. DNA for the CDR3: TGTGCCAGCAGTTCCCGGGACAGGGGATTACGAGGCTACGAGCAGTACTTC. This translates into CASSSRDRGLRGYEQYF.